Listed here are 2 T cell receptor beta chains from one sample, sequenced in a study of blood T cell repertoires in COVID-19. Clones were sequenced by immunoSEQ multiplex PCR, and TCRdb holds only the in-frame ones, with some missing. This table holds some 100,000 clones, roughly 80% found once. Sequenced material: peripheral blood. The receptors here all came from a woman between 65 and 79 years old with active or convalescent COVID-19.

The chain combines TRBV15 with TRBJ2-7; maybe TRBD1 (6 bases). Germline CDR1 LNHNV, CDR2 YYDKDF (reference sequence). Trimming left V 4 bases short and J 3 bases short, with 16 bases between. The CDR3 is 15 amino acids. The CDR3 region has the DNA TGTGCCACCAGCATTGGGGGCAGGGAGAACTACGAGCAGTACTTC. Its protein is CATSIGGRENYEQYF.

V and J are TRBV5-1 and TRBJ2-3, with 11 bases fitting TRBD2. The trim removed 4 bases at V and 2 bases at J, leaving 6 bases unmatched. The CDR3 extends over 16 amino acids. In germline, CDR1 is SGHRS, CDR2 YFSETQ. CDR3 loop: CASSQLLAGATDTQYF. The CDR3 nucleotides are TGCGCCAGCAGCCAGCTACTAGCGGGGGCCACAGATACGCAGTATTTT. Variable domain in full (rest from reference TRBV5-1 and TRBJ2-3): KAGVTQTPRYLIKTRGQQVTLSCSPISGHRSVSWYQQTPGQGLQFLFEYFSETQRNKGNFPGRFSGRQFSNSRSEMNVSTLELGDSALYLCASSQLLAGATDTQYFGPGTRLTVL.